This T cell receptor (beta chain) was recovered during a study of molecular identifiers for immune sequencing clone quantification. This CDR3 spans 16 amino acids. Trimming shortened V by 5 bases and J by 4 bases, and 15 bases separated the two germline ends. Germline V CDR1 and CDR2: SEHNR, FQNEAQ (reference sequence). Preparation methods for the bulk TCR libraries were those previously described, with listed TCR primers. TCRdb redid the calling of the PCR reads with MiXCR, one entry per CDR3 protein. The sample carries around 460,000 distinct CDR3 sequences, roughly 26% recorded once. With regard to this clonotype: The antigen is not known.

Study-wide results and caveats: The sizes of highly expanded clones could be underestimated when identical TCR molecules share a barcode.

The sequence came from a human donor in good health. Some libraries in this study had Jurkat cell RNA spiked in. The chain is built from TRBV7-9 and TRBJ2-6; D is undetermined. What was sequenced was naive CD8+ T cells from blood, with Jurkat cell RNA spiked in. Subset noted: FACS-sorted CD8+CD4-CCR7+CD45RA+ naive T cells. The CDR3 DNA is TGTGCCAGCAGCGAACTACACGGTCCCGGGGCCAACGTCCTGACTTTC. It specifies CASSELHGPGANVLTF. Full variable domain (remainder filled in from reference TRBV7-9 and TRBJ2-6): DTGVSQNPRHKITKRGQNVTFRCDPISEHNRLYWYRQTLGQGPEFLTYFQNEAQLEKSRLLSDRFSAERPKGSFSTLEIQRTEQGDSAMYLCASSELHGPGANVLTFGAGSRLTVL.